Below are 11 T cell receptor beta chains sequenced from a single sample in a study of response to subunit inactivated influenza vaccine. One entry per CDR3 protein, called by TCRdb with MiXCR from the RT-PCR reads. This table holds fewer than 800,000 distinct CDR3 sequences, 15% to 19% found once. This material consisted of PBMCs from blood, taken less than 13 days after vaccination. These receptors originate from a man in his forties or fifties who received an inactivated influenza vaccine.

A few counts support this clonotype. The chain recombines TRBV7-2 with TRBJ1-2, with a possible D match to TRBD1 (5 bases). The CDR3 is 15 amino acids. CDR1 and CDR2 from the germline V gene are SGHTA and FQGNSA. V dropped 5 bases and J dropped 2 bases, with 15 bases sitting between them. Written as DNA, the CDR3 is TGTGCCAGCAGCACTCCGGGACGGAAGAACTATGGCTACACCTTC. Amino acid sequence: CASSTPGRKNYGYTF.

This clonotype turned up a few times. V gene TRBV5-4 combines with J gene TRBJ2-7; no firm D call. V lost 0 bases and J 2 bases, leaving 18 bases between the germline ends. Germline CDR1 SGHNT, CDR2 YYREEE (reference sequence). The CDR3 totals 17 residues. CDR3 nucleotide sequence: TGTGCCAGCAGCTTGGGTAATCCAGACAAATTTGCCTACGAGCAGTACTTC. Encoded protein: CASSLGNPDKFAYEQYF.

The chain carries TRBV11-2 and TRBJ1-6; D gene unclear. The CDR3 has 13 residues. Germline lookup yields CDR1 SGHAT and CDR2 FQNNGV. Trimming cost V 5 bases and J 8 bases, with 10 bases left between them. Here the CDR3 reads CASSARTHSPLHF. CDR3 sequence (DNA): TGTGCCAGCAGCGCCAGAACGCATTCACCCCTCCACTTT.

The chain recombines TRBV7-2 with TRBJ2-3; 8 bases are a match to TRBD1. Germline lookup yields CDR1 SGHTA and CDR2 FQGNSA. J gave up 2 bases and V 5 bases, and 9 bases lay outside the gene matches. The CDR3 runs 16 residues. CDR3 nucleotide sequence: TGTGCCAGCAGCACATTACAGGGGGTGGTCACAGATACGCAGTATTTT. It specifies CASSTLQGVVTDTQYF.

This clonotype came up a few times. The CDR3 loop is CASSPERDGELFF. Written as DNA, the CDR3 is TGTGCCAGCAGCCCTGAGAGGGACGGGGAGCTGTTTTTT. The chain carries TRBV7-2 and TRBJ2-2, with D possibly matching TRBD2 (5 bases). Germline CDR1 reads SGHTA; CDR2 reads FQGNSA. The CDR3 is 13 residues long. Trimming pared 5 bases from V and 7 bases from J, leaving 11 bases between.

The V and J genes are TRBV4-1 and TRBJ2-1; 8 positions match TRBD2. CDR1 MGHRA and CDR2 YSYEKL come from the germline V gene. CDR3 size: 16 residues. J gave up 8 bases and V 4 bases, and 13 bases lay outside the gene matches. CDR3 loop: CASSRITGTSSDEQFF. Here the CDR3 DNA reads TGCGCCAGCAGCCGCATAACCGGGACTAGTTCCGATGAGCAGTTCTTC.

Here the CDR3 DNA reads TGTGCCAGCAGCTTGGGGTTAGGGACAGGGAACAATGAGCAGTTCTTC. Its translation: CASSLGLGTGNNEQFF. The chain carries TRBV5-6 and TRBJ2-1; TRBD1 matches at 9 bases. The J segment lost 5 bases and the V segment lost 0 bases, leaving 6 bases of the junction unmatched. The germline V gene encodes CDR1 SGHDT and CDR2 YYEEEE. CDR3 size: 16 residues.

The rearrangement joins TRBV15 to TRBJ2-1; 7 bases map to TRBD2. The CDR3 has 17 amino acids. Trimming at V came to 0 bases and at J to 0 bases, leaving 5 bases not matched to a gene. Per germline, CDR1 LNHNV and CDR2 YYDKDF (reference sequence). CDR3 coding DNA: TGTGCCACCAGCAGAGATCGCGGCGGGAGCTCCTACAATGAGCAGTTCTTC. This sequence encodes CATSRDRGGSSYNEQFF.

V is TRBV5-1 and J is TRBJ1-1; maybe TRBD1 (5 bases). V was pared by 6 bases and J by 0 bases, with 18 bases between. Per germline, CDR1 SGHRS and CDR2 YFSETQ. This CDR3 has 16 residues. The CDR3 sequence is CASKESGTGMNTEAFF. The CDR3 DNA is TGCGCCAGCAAGGAATCCGGGACGGGGATGAACACTGAAGCTTTCTTT.

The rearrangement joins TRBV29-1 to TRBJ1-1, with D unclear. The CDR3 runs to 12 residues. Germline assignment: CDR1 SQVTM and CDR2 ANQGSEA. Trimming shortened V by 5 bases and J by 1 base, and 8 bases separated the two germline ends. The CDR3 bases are TGCAGCGTTAACGGAGCGAACACTGAAGCTTTCTTT. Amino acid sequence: CSVNGANTEAFF.

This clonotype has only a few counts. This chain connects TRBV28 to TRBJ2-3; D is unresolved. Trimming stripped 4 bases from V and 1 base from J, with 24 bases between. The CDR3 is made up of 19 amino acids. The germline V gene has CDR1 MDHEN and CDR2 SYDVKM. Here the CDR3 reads CASSYLIPNGPRGTDTQYF. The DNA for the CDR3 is TGTGCCAGCAGTTACCTTATCCCCAACGGTCCTCGGGGCACAGATACGCAGTATTTT.